This T cell receptor beta chain was documented in a study of blood T cell repertoires in COVID-19 (TCRdb year 2020). Background for the entire study: Samples from collaborators originated in the United States, Italy and Spain and spanned both the acute and convalescent phases of COVID-19. The repertoires were released in a freely available public database meant as a resource for research on the immune response to SARS-CoV-2. The prospective study material was composed of cDNA or gDNA derived from T cells, B-cell-depleted T cells, or PBMCs. A de-identified subject ID, COVID-19 status, age in years and sex were almost always included in the sample metadata. The samples were drawn from the first 160 participants of the ongoing ImmuneRACE study and from 950 to 1,500 subjects provided by 6 global collaborators. Where available, HLA class I and class II types were taken from metadata supplied by the sample provider and were not determined by assay-based typing. Deeply sampled blood TCRbeta repertoires from subjects exposed to, actively infected with, or recovered from COVID-19 were included in the dataset.

Note on this clone: Its binding antigen is unknown. No clone much larger than this one lies a single base away; base qualities are absent.

The study at large found these results: Clinical and demographic metadata were provided uncurated, with the amount varying by source and participant.

TCRbeta CDR3 regions were amplified from genomic DNA by means of the immunoSEQ Assay, a bias-controlled multiplex PCR. As for how the authors treated the data: The number of nucleated cells in each sample was estimated from the amplification of reference gene primers within the assay. To quantify the absolute abundance of each unique TCRbeta CDR3 rearrangement, sequence reads were collapsed and filtered. For each sample, productive Simpson clonality was calculated by taking the square root of Simpson's diversity index across productive rearrangements. TCRdb obtained this table from immuneACCESS and retained in-frame rearrangements with V and J assigned. These tables miss some clones; where compared with another copy, unresolved V genes account for less than half of the shortfall, and the remainder is unexplained. That table gives V, J and clone size, and the DNA gave D and trimming. Within this sample are 300,000 to 350,000 clones, with nearly 90% of them counted one time only. Of the sample, under 1.1% falls within the top ten clones.

One collaborating source in Seattle enrolled patients during active infection and followed them longitudinally through the course of disease. Each collaborating institution followed its own protocols to collect whole blood in K2EDTA tubes. For TCRbeta analysis, collaborators shipped samples as frozen whole blood, isolated PBMCs, or DNA extracted from either of those sample types. The sample was peripheral blood. The clonotype originates from a woman in her forties with COVID-19, enrolled during active disease.

In nucleotide form, the sequence is TGCAGCGTTGGGGCAGGGGTGAGAACTGAAGCTTTCTTT. It codes for CSVGAGVRTEAFF. The chain was built from TRBV29-1 and TRBJ1-1; a weak D assignment points to TRBD1 (6 bases agree). Including cysteine and phenylalanine, the CDR3 has 13 amino acids. Of all the DNA, just the CDR3 is kept, 39 bases in frame from base 1. The germline V gene gives CDR1 as SQVTM and CDR2 as ANQGSEA. The junction carries 14 bases between V and J, which are trimmed by 4 bases and 5 bases respectively.